Listed below are T cell receptor beta chains from one sample, sequenced in a study of shared clonotypes between healthy human individuals. Sequenced by immunoSEQ multiplex PCR; TCRdb stores in-frame clones only, minus some. The table shows 2 million to 2.5 million clones, with about 94% occurring only once. Sample: naive CD4+ T cells sorted from blood. The receptors stem from a man younger than 35 in good health. Each CDR3 is given without its conserved first and last residue.

TRBV2	TRBJ1-4	ASGRDRGDEKLF
TRBV20-1	TRBJ2-1	SARILYEQF
TRBV10-3	TRBJ1-1	AISLETNTEAF
TRBV6-5	TRBJ2-6	ASSPGGANVLT
TRBV7-2	TRBJ1-2	ASSMTGSGGYT
TRBV28	TRBJ1-2	ASSSQGGRYGYT
TRBV14	TRBJ2-5	ASSQVVETQY
TRBV7-2	TRBJ2-7	ASSPWGTSLHEQY
TRBV7-2	TRBJ1-5	ASSLARVEPQH
TRBV9	TRBJ2-1	ASTRGRQDYNEQF
TRBV7-2	TRBJ2-7	ASSLGGTGTSGAVKY
TRBV28	TRBJ2-7	ASSLQDRRSSYEQY
TRBV7-2	TRBJ2-2	ASSWAGTENTGELF
TRBV19	TRBJ1-1	ASSIGVGWNTEAF
TRBV6-5	TRBJ2-2	ASNQQGNTGELF
TRBV5-1	TRBJ2-2	ASAGTGNTGELF
TRBV11-2	TRBJ2-2	ASTSGGPNTGELF
TRBV7-8	TRBJ2-7	ASTRLAGGSSYEQY
TRBV10-3	TRBJ2-1	AISESGLSLNEQF
TRBV18	TRBJ1-3	ASSPDRSGNTIY
TRBV28	TRBJ2-7	ASSSQGGNSYEQY
TRBV7-2	TRBJ1-1	ASSKATGVNTEAF
TRBV7-2	TRBJ2-1	ASSLDSAGGHNEQF
TRBV5-1	TRBJ1-2	ASSLGGAGNYGYT
TRBV6-1	TRBJ2-5	ASSEGGSRGETQY
TRBV5-4	TRBJ2-1	ASTSMGSNEQF
TRBV7-9	TRBJ1-3	ASSLGGTGNTIY
TRBV6-1	TRBJ1-2	ASRKNTGGAEGYT
TRBV15	TRBJ1-2	ATSRDQAQTYGYT
TRBV28	TRBJ2-7	ASSPTGAPREQY
TRBV7-6	TRBJ2-2	ASSTGTGTTGELF
TRBV2	TRBJ2-1	ASSVSSGGRSYNEQF
TRBV29-1	TRBJ2-7	SVRTGRPDEQY
TRBV5-6	TRBJ2-7	ASSFPLAGGVYEQY
TRBV6-4	TRBJ1-1	ASNLDLPNTEAF
TRBV29-1	TRBJ1-2	SVEGTGLGGYGYT
TRBV10-2	TRBJ1-6	ASSEAAYIPKDNSPLH
TRBV6-6	TRBJ1-4	ASSSTGLNEKLF
TRBV6-5	TRBJ1-6	ASSRTGGNSPLH
TRBV5-6	TRBJ2-7	ASSAGQGAPLYYEQY
TRBV5-6	TRBJ1-5	ASSLRGYSNQPQH
TRBV13	TRBJ1-2	ASRQQGTGRYT
TRBV5-1	TRBJ1-2	ASSLAQGRGYT
TRBV18	TRBJ2-3	ASSPRGLTTDTQY
TRBV5-1	TRBJ2-3	ASSSDRGGTDTQY
TRBV27	TRBJ1-3	ASSLSLSGNTIY
TRBV4-1	TRBJ2-7	ASSQVLDSRYEQY
TRBV6-6	TRBJ1-2	ASSGTGSSPNYGYT
TRBV11-2	TRBJ2-1	ASSQAGSSYNEQF
TRBV10-3	TRBJ1-1	AISDPTGLGTEAF
TRBV7-9	TRBJ2-5	ASSLELAVQETQY
TRBV6-1	TRBJ2-3	ASSRGTGDTQY
TRBV19	TRBJ2-5	ASRRTGPGETQY
TRBV5-1	TRBJ2-4	ASSSGIRENIQY
TRBV28	TRBJ1-5	ASRRTVGSNQPQH
TRBV7-8	TRBJ1-1	ASTISVDTEAF
TRBV5-6	TRBJ2-2	ASSNDGEYTGELF
TRBV6-6	TRBJ1-5	ASSTGTGNQPQH
TRBV5-1	TRBJ2-2	ASSPASLAGVAGELF